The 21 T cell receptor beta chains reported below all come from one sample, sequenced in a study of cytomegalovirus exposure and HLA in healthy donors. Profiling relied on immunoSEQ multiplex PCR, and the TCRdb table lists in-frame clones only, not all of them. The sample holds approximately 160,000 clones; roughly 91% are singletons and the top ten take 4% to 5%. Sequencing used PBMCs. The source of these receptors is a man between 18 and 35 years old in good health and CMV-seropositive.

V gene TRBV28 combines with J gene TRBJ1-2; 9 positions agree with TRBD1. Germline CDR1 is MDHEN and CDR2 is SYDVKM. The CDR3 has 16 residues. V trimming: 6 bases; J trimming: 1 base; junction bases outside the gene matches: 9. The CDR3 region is CASRANRGRVNYGYTF. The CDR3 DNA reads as TGTGCCAGCAGGGCTAACAGGGGGCGAGTTAACTATGGCTACACCTTC.

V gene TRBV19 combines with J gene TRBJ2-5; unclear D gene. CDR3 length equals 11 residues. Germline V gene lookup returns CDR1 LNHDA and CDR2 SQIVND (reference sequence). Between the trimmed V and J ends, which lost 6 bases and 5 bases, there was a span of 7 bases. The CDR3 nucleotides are TGTGCCAGTAGCCTCCTTGAGACCCAGTACTTC. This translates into CASSLLETQYF.

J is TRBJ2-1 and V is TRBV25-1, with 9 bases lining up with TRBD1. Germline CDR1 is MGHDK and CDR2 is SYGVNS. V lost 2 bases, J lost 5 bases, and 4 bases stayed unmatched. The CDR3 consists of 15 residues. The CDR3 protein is CASSEDRGVNNEQFF. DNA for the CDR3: TGTGCCAGCAGTGAAGACAGGGGGGTCAACAATGAGCAGTTCTTC.

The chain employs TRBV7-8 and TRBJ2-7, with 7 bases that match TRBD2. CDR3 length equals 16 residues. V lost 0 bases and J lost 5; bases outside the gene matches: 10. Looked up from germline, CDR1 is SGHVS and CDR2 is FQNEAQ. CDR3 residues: CASSLAIGGSYHEQYF. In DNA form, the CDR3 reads TGTGCCAGCAGCTTAGCAATTGGCGGGAGTTACCACGAGCAGTACTTC.

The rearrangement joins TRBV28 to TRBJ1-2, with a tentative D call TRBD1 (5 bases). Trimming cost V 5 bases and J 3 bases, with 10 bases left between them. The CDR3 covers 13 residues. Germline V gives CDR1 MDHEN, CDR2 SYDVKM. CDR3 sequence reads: CASSRGDDYGYTF. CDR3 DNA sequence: TGTGCCAGCAGTCGGGGGGATGACTATGGCTACACCTTC.

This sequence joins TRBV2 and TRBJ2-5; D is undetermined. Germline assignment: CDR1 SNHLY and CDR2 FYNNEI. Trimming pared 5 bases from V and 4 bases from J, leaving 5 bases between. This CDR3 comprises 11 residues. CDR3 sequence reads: CASSYRETQYF. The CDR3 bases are TGTGCCAGCAGTTACAGAGAGACCCAGTACTTC.

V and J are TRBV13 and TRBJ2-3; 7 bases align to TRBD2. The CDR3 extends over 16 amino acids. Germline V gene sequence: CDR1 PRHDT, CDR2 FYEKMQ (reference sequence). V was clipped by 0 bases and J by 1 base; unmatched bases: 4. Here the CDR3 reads CASSLGGRGGTDTQYF. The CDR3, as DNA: TGTGCCAGCAGCTTAGGAGGGAGGGGTGGCACAGATACGCAGTATTTT.

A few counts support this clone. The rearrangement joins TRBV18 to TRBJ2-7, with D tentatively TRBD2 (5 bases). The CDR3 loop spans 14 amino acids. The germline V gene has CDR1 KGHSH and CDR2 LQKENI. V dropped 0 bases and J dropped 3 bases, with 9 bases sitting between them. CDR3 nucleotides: TGTGCCAGCTCACCACCTCACGGGGTCTACGAGCAGTACTTC. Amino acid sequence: CASSPPHGVYEQYF.

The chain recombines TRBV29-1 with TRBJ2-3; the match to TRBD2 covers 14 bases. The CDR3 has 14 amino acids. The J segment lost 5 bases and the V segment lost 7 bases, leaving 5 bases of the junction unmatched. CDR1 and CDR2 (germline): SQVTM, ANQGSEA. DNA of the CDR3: TGCAGCGGGGGACTAGCGGGAGTGGGAGATACGCAGTATTTT. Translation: CSGGLAGVGDTQYF.

The CDR3 is CASSQDLGVTNEKLFF. CDR3 nucleotide sequence: TGCGCCAGCAGCCAAGATCTAGGCGTCACTAATGAAAAACTGTTTTTT. The chain employs TRBV4-1 and TRBJ1-4; D remains unclear. Trimming took off 0 bases at V and 2 bases at J, with 10 bases between the two ends. CDR3 size: 16 residues. Germline V gives CDR1 MGHRA, CDR2 YSYEKL.

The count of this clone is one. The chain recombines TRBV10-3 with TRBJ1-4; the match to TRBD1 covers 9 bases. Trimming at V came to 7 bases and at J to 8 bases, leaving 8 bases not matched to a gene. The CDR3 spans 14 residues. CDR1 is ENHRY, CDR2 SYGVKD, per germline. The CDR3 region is CAINHRGLGEKLFF. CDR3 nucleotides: TGTGCCATCAATCACAGGGGGCTAGGGGAAAAACTGTTTTTT.

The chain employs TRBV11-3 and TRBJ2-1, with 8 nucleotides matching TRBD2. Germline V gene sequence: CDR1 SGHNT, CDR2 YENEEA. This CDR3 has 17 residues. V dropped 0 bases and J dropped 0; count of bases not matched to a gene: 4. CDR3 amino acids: CASSLDVSGSSYNEQFF. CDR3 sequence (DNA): TGTGCCAGCAGCTTAGATGTAAGCGGGAGCTCCTACAATGAGCAGTTCTTC.

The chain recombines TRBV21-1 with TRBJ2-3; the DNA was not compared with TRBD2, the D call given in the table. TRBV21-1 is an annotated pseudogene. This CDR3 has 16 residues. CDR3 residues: CASSKVRRGNTDTQYF. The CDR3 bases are TGTGCCAGCAGCAAAGTAAGGCGGGGGAACACAGATACGCAGTATTTT.

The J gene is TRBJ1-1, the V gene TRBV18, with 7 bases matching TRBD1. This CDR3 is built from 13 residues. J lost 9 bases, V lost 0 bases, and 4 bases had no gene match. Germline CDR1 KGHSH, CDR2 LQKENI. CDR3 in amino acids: CASSPPGGGQAFF. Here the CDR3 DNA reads TGTGCCAGCTCACCACCAGGGGGCGGCCAAGCTTTCTTT.

CDR3 DNA sequence: TGTGCCATCAACGGACAGGGAACGGATGAGCAGTTCTTC. The encoded protein is CAINGQGTDEQFF. This chain joins TRBV10-3 and TRBJ2-1, with 8 nucleotides matching TRBD1. This CDR3 has 13 residues. V shed 7 bases and J 8 bases; nucleotides not matched to a gene: 7. Germline loops: CDR1 ENHRY, CDR2 SYGVKD.

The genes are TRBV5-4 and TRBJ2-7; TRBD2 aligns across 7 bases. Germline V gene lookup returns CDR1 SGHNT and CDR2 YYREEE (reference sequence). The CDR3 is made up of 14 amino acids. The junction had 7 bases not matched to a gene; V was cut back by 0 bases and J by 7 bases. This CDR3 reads CASSLGSPGGEQYF. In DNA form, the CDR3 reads TGTGCCAGCAGCTTGGGCAGCCCCGGGGGGGAGCAGTACTTC.

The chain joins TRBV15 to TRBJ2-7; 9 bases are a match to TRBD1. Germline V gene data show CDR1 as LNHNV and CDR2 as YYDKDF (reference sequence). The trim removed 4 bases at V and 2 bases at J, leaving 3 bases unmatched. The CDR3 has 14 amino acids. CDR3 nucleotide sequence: TGTGCCACCAGCACCCGGACAGGGGCCTACGAGCAGTACTTC. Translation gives CATSTRTGAYEQYF.

CDR3 DNA sequence: TGTGCCATCAGGCAAGTTGCGGGAGGGCCATATGAGCAGTTCTTC. As protein: CAIRQVAGGPYEQFF. The genes are TRBV10-3 and TRBJ2-1, with TRBD2 identical over 9 bases. This CDR3 is built from 15 residues. The V gene end was trimmed by 6 bases and the J gene end by 8 bases; junction bases not matched to a gene: 11. CDR1 and CDR2 from the germline V gene are ENHRY and SYGVKD.

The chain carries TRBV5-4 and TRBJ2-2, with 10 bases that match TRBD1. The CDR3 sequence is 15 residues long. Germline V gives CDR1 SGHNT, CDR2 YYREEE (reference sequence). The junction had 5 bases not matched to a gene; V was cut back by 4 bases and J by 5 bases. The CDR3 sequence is CASSPGQGSTGELFF. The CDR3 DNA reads TGTGCCAGCAGCCCGGGACAGGGGAGTACCGGGGAGCTGTTTTTT.

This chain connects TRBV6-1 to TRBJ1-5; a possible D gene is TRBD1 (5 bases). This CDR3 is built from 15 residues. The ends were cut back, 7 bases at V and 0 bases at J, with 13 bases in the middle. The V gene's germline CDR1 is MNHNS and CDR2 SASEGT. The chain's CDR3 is CASKRSDISNQPQHF. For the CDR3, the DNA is TGTGCCAGCAAAAGATCGGACATTAGCAATCAGCCCCAGCATTTT.

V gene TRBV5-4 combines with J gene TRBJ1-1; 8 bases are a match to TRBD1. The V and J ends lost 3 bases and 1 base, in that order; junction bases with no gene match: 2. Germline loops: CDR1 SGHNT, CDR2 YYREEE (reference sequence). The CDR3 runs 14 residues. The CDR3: CASSSGQANTEAFF. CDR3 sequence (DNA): TGTGCCAGCAGCTCGGGACAGGCGAACACTGAAGCTTTCTTT. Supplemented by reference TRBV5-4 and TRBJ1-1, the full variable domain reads ETGVTQSPTHLIKTRGQQVTLRCSSQSGHNTVSWYQQALGQGPQFIFQYYREEENGRGNFPPRFSGLQFPNYSSELNVNALELDDSALYLCASSSGQANTEAFFGQGTRLTVV.